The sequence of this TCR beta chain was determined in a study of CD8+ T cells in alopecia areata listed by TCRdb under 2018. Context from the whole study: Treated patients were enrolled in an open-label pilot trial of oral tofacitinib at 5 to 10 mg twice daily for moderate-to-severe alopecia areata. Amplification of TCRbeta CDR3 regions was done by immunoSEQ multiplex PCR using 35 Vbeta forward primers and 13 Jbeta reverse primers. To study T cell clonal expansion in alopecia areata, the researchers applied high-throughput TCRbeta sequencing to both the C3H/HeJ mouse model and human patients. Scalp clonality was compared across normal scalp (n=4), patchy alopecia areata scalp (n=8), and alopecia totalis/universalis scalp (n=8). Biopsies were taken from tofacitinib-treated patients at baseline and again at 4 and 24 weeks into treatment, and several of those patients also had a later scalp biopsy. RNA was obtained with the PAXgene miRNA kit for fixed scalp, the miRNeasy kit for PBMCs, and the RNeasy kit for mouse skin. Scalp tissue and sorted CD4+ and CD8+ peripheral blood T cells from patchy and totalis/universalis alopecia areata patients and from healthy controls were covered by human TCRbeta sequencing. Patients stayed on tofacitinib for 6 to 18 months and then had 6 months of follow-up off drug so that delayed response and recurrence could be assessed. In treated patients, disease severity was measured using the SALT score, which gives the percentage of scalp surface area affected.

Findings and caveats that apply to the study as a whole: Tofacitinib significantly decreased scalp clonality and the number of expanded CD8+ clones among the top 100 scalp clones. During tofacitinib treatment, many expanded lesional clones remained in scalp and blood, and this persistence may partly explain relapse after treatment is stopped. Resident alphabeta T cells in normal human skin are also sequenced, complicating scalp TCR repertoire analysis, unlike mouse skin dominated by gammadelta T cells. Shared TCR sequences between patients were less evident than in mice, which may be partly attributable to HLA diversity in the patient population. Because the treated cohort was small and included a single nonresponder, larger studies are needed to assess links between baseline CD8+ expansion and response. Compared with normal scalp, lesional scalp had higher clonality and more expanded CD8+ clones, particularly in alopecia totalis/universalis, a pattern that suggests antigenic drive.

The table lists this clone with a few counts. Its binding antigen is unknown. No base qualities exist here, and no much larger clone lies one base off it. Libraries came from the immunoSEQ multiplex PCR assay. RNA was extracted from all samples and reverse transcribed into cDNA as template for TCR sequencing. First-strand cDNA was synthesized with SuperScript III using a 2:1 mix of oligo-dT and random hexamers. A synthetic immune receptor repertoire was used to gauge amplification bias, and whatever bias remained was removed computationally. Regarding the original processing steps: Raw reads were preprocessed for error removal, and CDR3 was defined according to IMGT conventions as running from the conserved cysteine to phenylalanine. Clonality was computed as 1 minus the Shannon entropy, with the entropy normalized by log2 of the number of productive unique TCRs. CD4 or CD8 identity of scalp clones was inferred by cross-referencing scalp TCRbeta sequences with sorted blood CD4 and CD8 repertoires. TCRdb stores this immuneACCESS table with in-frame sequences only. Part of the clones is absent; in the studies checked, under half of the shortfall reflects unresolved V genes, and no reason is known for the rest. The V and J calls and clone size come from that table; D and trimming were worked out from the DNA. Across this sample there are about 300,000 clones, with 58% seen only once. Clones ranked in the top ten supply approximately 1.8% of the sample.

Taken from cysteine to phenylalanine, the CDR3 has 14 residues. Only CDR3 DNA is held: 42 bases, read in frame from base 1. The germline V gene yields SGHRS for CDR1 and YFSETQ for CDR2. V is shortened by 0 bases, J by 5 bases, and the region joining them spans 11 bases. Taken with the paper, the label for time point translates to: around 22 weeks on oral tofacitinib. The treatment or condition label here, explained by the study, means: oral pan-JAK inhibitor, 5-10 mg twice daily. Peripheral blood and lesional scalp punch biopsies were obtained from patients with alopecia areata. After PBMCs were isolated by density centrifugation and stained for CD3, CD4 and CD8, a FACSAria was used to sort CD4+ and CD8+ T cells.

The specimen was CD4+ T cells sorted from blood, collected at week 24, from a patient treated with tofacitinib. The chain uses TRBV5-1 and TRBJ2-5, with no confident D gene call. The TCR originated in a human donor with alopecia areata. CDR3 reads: CASSLVGIHETQYF. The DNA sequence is TGCGCCAGCAGCTTGGTTGGGATACACGAGACCCAGTACTTC.